This T cell receptor beta chain was recorded in a study of cytomegalovirus exposure and HLA in healthy donors. Broader study findings: Most TCRs appeared rarely, but some public TCRs recurred in many donors. Among the CMV-associated chains, three were confirmed in vitro as specific for CMV antigens. Published work reported that the classifier diagnosed cytomegalovirus status with high specificity and sensitivity.

The study ran its PCR with 60 Vbeta and 13 Jbeta primers. Clones were sequenced by immunoSEQ multiplex PCR, and TCRdb holds only the in-frame ones, with some missing. The sample has fewer than 200,000 clones; around 80% are singletons. To note about this clone: As yet, its antigen is unknown.

Specimen: PBMCs. The TCR comes from a woman aged 45 to 65 in good health and CMV-seropositive.

In DNA, the CDR3 is TGTGCCAGCAGCTTCCCGGGGAGGGCGGCTTTCTTT. This gives the protein CASSFPGRAAFF. This chain joins TRBV7-2 and TRBJ1-1; D not resolved. Trimming removed 3 bases from V and 11 bases from J, with 13 bases in between. CDR3 length equals 12 residues. Germline lookup yields CDR1 SGHTA and CDR2 FQGNSA.